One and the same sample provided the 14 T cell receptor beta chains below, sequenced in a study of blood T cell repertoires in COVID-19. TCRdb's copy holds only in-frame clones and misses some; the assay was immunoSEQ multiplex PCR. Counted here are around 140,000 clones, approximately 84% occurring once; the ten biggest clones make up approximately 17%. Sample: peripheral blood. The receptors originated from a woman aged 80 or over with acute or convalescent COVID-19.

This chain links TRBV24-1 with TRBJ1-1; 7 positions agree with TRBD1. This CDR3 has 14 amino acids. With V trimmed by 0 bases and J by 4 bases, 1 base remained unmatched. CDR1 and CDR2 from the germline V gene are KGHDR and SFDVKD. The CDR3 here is CATSDLQGGTEAFF. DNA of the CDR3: TGTGCCACCAGTGATTTGCAGGGGGGCACTGAAGCTTTCTTT.

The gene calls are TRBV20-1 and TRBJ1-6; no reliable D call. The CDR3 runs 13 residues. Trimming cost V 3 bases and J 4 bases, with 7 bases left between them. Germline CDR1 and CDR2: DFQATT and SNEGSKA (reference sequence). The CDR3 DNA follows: TGCAGTGCTAGTACCCGGTATAATTCACCCCTCCACTTT. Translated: CSASTRYNSPLHF.

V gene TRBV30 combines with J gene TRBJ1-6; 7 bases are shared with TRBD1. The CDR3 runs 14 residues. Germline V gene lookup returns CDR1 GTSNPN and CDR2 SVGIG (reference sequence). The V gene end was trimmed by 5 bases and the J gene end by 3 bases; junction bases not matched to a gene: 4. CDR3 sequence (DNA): TGTGCCTGGGTCCGGGACAGCTATAATTCACCCCTCCACTTT. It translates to CAWVRDSYNSPLHF.

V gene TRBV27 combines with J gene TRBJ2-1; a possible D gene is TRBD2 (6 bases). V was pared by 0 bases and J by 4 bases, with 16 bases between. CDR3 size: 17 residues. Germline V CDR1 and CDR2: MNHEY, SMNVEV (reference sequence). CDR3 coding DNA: TGTGCCAGCAGTTTATCCCCCGGGACTTCTAATTACAATGAGCAGTTCTTC. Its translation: CASSLSPGTSNYNEQFF.

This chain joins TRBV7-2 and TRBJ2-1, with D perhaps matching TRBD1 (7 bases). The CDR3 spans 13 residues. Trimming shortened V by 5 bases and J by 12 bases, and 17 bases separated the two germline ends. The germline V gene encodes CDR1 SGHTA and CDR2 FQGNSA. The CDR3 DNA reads TGTGCCAGCAGCAGTACGCGCGGGACAGCGCAGTTCTTC. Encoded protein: CASSSTRGTAQFF.

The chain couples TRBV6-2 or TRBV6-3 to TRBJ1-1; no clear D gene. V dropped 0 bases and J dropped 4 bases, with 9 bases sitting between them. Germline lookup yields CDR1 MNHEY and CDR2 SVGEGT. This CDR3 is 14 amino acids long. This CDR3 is CASSYSRAITEAFF. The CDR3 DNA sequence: TGTGCCAGCAGTTACTCCCGAGCGATCACTGAAGCTTTCTTT.

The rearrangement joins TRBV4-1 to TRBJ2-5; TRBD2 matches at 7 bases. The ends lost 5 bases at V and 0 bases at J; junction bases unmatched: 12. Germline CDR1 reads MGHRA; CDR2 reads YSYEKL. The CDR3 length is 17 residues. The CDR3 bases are TGCGCCAGCAGCTCAAAGGGTCGCGGGAGCGACCAAGAGACCCAGTACTTC. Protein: CASSSKGRGSDQETQYF.

CDR3 region: CASSPGPANYGYTF. The DNA of the CDR3 is TGTGCCAGCAGCCCAGGCCCAGCTAACTATGGCTACACCTTC. The chain employs TRBV11-2 and TRBJ1-2; D is unclear. The CDR3 spans 14 residues. Germline lookup yields CDR1 SGHAT and CDR2 FQNNGV. The V end lost 5 bases, the J end lost 0 bases, and 10 bases lay between the germline ends.

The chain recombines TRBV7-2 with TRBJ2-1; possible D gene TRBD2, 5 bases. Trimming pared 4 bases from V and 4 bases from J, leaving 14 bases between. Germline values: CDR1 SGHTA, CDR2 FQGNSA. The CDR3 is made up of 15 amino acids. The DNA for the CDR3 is TGTGCCAGCAGCTCTACTAGTGTTCCGTACAATGAGCAGTTCTTC. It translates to CASSSTSVPYNEQFF. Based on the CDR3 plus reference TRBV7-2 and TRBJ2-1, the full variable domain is GAGVSQSPSNKVTEKGKDVELRCDPISGHTALYWYRQSLGQGLEFLIYFQGNSAPDKSGLPSDRFSAERTGGSVSTLTIQRTQQEDSAVYLCASSSTSVPYNEQFFGPGTRLTVL.

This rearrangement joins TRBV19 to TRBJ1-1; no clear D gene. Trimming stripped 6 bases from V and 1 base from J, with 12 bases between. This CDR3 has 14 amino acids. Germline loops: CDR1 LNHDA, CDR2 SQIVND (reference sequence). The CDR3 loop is CASREGNRNTEAFF. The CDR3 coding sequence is TGTGCCAGTAGGGAGGGCAATAGGAACACTGAAGCTTTCTTT.

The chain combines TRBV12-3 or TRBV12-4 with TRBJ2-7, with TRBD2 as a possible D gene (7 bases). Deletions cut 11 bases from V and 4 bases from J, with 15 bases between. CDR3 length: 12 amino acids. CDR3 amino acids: CASGAGVYEQYF. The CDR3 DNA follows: TGTGCCTCAGGGGCGGGAGTATACGAGCAGTACTTC.

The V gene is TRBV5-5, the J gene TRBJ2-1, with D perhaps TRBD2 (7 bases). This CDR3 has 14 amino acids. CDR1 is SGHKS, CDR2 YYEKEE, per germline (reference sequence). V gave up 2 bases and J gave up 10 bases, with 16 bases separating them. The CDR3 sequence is CASSFEWGGREQFF. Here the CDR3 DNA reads TGTGCCAGCAGCTTTGAGTGGGGGGGCCGGGAGCAGTTCTTC.

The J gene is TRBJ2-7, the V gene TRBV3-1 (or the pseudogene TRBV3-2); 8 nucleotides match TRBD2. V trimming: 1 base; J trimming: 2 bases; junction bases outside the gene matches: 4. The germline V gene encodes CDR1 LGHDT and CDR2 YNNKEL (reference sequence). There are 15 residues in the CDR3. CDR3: CASSQGPSGPYEQYF. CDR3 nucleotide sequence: TGTGCCAGCAGCCAAGGTCCTAGCGGGCCCTACGAGCAGTACTTC.

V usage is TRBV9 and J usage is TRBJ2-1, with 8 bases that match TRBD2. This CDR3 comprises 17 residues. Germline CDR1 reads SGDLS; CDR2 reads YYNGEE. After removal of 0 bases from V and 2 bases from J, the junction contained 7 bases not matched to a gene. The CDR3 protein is CASSVAARGAAYNEQFF. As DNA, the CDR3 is TGTGCCAGCAGCGTAGCCGCGCGGGGGGCCGCCTACAATGAGCAGTTCTTC.